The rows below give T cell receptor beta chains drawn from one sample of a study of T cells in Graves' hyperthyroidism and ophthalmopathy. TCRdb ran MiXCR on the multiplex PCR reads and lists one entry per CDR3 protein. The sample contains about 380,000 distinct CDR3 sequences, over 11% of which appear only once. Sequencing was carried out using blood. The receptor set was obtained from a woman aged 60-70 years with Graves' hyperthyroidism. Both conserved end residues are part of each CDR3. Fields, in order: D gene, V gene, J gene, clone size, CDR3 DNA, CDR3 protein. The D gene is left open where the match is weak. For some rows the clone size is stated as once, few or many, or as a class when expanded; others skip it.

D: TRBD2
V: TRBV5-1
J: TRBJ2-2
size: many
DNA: TGCGCCAGCAGGACCTCCGGGACTAGTACTGGCGGGGAGCTGTTTTTT
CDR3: CASRTSGTSTGGELFF

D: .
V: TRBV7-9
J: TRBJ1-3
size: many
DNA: TGTGCCAGCAGCTTAGCGCAGGGGCTAGCTGGAAACACCATATATTTT
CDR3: CASSLAQGLAGNTIYF

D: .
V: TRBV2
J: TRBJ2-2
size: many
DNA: TGTGCCAGCAAAAAGGCAGGAACCGGGGAGCTGTTTTTT
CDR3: CASKKAGTGELFF

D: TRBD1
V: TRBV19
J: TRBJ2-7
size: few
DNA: TGTGCCAGTGCGGACAGGTACCACGAGCAGTACTTC
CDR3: CASADRYHEQYF

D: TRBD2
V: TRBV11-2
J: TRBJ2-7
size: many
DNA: TGTGCCAGCAGCTTAACGCGCGGGGGGGGGGTCGAGCAGTACTTC
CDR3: CASSLTRGGGVEQYF

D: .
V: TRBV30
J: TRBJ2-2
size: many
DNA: TGTGCCTGGAGTGTCTGGGTCGGGGAGCTGTTTTTT
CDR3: CAWSVWVGELFF

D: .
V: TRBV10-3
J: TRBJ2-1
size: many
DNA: TGTGCCATCAGTGAGAGAGGCAATGAGCAGTTCTTC
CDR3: CAISERGNEQFF

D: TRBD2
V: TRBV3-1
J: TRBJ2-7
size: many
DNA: TGTGCCAGCAGCCAGGAACCTCTAGCGGGAGGAGTCGACGAGCAGTACTTC
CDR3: CASSQEPLAGGVDEQYF

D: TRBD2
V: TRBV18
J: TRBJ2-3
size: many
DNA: TGTGCCAGCTCACCGATCTCTAGCGGGAGGGCCCCGGGGCGCGATACGCAGTATTTT
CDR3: CASSPISSGRAPGRDTQYF

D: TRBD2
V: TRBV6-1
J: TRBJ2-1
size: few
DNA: TGTGCCAGCAGCAGGGATTGGTTCAGCGGGATGGACAATGAGCAGTTCTTC
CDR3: CASSRDWFSGMDNEQFF

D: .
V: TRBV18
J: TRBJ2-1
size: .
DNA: TGTGCCAGCTCACCCGCCCTGGGGGAGATTAAGGAGCAGTTCTTC
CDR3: CASSPALGEIKEQFF

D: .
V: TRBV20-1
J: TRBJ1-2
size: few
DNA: TGCAGTGCTAGAGACCCTGGCGATTATGGCTACACCTTC
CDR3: CSARDPGDYGYTF

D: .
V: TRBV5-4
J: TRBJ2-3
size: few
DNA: TGTGCCAGCAGCTCGGGGGGACAGTCCCATGCGGATACGCAGTATTTT
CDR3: CASSSGGQSHADTQYF

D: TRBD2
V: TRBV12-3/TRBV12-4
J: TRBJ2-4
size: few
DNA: TGTGCCAGCAGACTAGCGGGGACGCAAAACATTCAGTACTTC
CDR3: CASRLAGTQNIQYF

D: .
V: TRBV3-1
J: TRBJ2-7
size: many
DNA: TGTGCCAGCAGCCTACCCGGGAAACCTTACGAGCAGTACTTC
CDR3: CASSLPGKPYEQYF

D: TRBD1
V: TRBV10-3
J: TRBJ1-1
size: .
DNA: TGTGCCATCAGCCCCGGGACAGATGAAGCTTTCTTT
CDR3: CAISPGTDEAFF

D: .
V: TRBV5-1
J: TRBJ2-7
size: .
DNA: TGCGCCAGCAGCTTGCAGGAGGGATCCTACGAGCAGTACTTC
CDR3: CASSLQEGSYEQYF

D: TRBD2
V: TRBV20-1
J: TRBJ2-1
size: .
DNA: TGCAGTGCGACGACTAGCGGGAGCGACAATGAGCAGTTCTTC
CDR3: CSATTSGSDNEQFF

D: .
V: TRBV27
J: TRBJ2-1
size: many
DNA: TGTGCCAGCAGTTTCTTCGCCGACCCTAGGGGGGAGCAGTTCTTC
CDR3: CASSFFADPRGEQFF